This TCR beta chain was identified during a study of blood T cell repertoires in COVID-19. Clones were sequenced by immunoSEQ multiplex PCR, and TCRdb holds only the in-frame ones, with some missing. The sample has approximately 200,000 clones; roughly 81% are singletons. Germline loops: CDR1 SGHAT, CDR2 FQNNGV. V lost 0 bases to trimming and J lost 6 bases; unmatched junction nucleotides: 9. This CDR3 spans 18 amino acids. Material: peripheral blood. This rearrangement joins TRBV11-2 to TRBJ2-4, with 12 nucleotides matching TRBD2. This receptor was obtained from a man between 50 and 59 years old who had recovered from COVID-19. The DNA for the CDR3 is TGTGCCAGCAGCTTAGATACCCTACTAGCGGGAGGAAGAAACATTCAGTACTTC. Translating it yields CASSLDTLLAGGRNIQYF.